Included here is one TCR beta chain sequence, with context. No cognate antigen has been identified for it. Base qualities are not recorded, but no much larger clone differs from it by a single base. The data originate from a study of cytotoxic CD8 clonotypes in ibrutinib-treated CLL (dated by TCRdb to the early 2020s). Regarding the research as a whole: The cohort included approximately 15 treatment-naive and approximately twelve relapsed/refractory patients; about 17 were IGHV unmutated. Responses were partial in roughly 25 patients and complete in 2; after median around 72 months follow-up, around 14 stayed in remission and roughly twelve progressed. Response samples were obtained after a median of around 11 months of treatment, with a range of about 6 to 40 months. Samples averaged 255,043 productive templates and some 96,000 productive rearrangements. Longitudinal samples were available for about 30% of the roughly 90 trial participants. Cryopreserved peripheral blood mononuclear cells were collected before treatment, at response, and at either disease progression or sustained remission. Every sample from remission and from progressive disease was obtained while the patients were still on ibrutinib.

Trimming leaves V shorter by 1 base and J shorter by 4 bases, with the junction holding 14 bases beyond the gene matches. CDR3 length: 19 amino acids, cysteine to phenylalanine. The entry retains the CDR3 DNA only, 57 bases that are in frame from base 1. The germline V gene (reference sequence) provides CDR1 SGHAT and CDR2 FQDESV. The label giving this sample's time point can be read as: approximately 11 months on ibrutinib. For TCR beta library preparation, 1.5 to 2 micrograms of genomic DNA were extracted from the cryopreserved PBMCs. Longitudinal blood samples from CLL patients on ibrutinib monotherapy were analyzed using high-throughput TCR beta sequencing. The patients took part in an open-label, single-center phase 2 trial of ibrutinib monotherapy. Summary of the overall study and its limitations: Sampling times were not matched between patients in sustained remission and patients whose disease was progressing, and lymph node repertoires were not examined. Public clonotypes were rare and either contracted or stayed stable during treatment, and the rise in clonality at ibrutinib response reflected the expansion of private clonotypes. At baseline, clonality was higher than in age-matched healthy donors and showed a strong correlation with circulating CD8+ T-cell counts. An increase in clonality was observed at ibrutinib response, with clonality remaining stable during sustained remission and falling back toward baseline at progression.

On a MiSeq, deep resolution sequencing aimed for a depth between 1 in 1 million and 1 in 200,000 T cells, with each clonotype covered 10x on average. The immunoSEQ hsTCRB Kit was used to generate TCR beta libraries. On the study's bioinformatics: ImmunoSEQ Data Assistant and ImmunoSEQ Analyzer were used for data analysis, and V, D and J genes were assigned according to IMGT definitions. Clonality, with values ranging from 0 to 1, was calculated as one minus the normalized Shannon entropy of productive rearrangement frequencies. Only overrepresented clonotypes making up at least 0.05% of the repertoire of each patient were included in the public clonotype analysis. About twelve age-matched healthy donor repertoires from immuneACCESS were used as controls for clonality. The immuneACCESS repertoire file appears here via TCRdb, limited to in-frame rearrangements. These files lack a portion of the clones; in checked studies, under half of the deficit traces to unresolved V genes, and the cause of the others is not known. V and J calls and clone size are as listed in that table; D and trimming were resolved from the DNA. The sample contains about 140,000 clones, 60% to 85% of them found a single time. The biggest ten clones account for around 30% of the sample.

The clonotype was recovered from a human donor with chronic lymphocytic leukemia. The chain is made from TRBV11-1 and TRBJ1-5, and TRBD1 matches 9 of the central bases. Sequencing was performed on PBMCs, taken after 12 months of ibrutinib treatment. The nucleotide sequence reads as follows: TGTGCCAGCAGCTTAGGGGCGGGACAGGGTAAAAAAGGGAATCAGCCCCAGCATTTT. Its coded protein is CASSLGAGQGKKGNQPQHF.